The 18 T cell receptor beta chains below come from one sample, sequenced in a study of shared clonotypes between healthy human individuals. Only in-frame clones appear in the TCRdb table, and some are missing; sequencing was by immunoSEQ multiplex PCR. Of some 2,500,000 clones listed, approximately 90% are singletons. The sequenced sample was naive CD4+ T cells from PBMCs. Subset indicated: CD45RA+ positively selected. These receptors were collected from a man between 18 and 29 years old in good health. Some clones in this sample may be carry-over from other donors' samples.

The CDR3 region is CASSRDRGRLAESSYEQYF. The CDR3 bases are TGCGCCAGCAGCAGAGACCGAGGGAGACTAGCGGAAAGCTCCTACGAGCAGTACTTC. The chain links TRBV10-2 to TRBJ2-7; 9 nucleotides match TRBD2. The J segment lost 0 bases and the V segment lost 6 bases, leaving 18 bases of the junction unmatched. Germline CDR1 WSHSY, CDR2 SAAADI. This CDR3 is 19 amino acids long.

The V gene is TRBV5-4, the J gene TRBJ2-1; D not resolved. Germline assignment: CDR1 SGHNT and CDR2 YYREEE (reference sequence). Trimming took 5 bases from V and 9 from J, leaving 15 bases between them. This CDR3 contains 13 residues. The CDR3 sequence is CASSSGPPAEQFF. DNA for the CDR3: TGTGCCAGCAGTTCAGGACCTCCCGCTGAGCAGTTCTTC.

For this clone: The sample contains more than one DNA sequence encoding this CDR3. The V and J genes are TRBV20-1 and TRBJ2-7; D gene ambiguous. CDR3 length equals 11 residues. In germline, CDR1 is DFQATT, CDR2 SNEGSKA (reference sequence). V was pared by 3 bases and J by 4 bases, with 7 bases between. The DNA of the CDR3 is TGCAGTGCTAGTGAGAGGTACGAGCAGTACTTC. Its protein product is CSASERYEQYF.

The rearrangement joins TRBV10-3 to TRBJ2-3; TRBD2 agrees at 13 bases. CDR1 and CDR2 from the germline V gene are ENHRY and SYGVKD. This CDR3 has 16 residues. The junction had 5 bases not matched to a gene; V was cut back by 6 bases and J by 2 bases. CDR3 protein: CAISATSGRATDTQYF. CDR3 DNA: TGTGCCATCAGCGCCACTAGCGGGAGGGCCACAGATACGCAGTATTTT.

V is TRBV5-4 and J is TRBJ1-5; 10 bases are shared with TRBD1. With 4 bases clipped from V and 7 bases from J, the junction kept 8 bases outside the gene matches. The V gene's germline CDR1 is SGHNT and CDR2 YYREEE (reference sequence). The CDR3 extends over 15 amino acids. The CDR3 sequence is CASSRDRGKGQPQHF. CDR3 DNA sequence: TGTGCCAGCAGCCGGGACAGGGGAAAAGGGCAGCCCCAGCATTTT. Drawing the rest from reference TRBV5-4 and TRBJ1-5, the complete variable domain is ETGVTQSPTHLIKTRGQQVTLRCSSQSGHNTVSWYQQALGQGPQFIFQYYREEENGRGNFPPRFSGLQFPNYSSELNVNALELDDSALYLCASSRDRGKGQPQHFGDGTRLSIL.

The V and J genes are TRBV28 and TRBJ2-1; 11 bases fit TRBD2. Germline V CDR1 and CDR2: MDHEN, SYDVKM. The CDR3 covers 17 residues. V gave up 2 bases and J gave up 10 bases; unmatched junction bases: 13. The CDR3 DNA is TGTGCCAGCAGTTTACCTGGGACTAGCGGCCGCGCGCGCGAGCAGTTCTTC. Translated, it gives CASSLPGTSGRAREQFF.

The rearrangement joins TRBV7-9 to TRBJ2-2; 8 positions agree with TRBD2. CDR3 length: 16 amino acids. The trim removed 11 bases at V and 4 bases at J, leaving 15 bases unmatched. Germline assignment: CDR1 SEHNR and CDR2 FQNEAQ (reference sequence). The CDR3 DNA follows: TGTGCCTATACTAGCGGCGGGCTAGTTGTCACCGGGGAGCTGTTTTTT. Encoded protein: CAYTSGGLVVTGELFF.

J is TRBJ2-1 and V is TRBV27; the match to TRBD2 covers 7 bases. The CDR3 spans 16 residues. V lost 3 bases to trimming and J lost 4 bases; unmatched junction nucleotides: 9. Germline V lookup: CDR1 MNHEY, CDR2 SMNVEV (reference sequence). CDR3 DNA sequence: TGTGCCAGCAGTTTCGCGGGAGTTCGGGGGTACAATGAGCAGTTCTTC. Protein sequence: CASSFAGVRGYNEQFF.

The V gene is TRBV6-1, the J gene TRBJ2-1, with D unclear. V lost 5 bases to trimming and J lost 0 bases, with 11 bases between them. The CDR3 length is 15 residues. Germline V gives CDR1 MNHNS, CDR2 SASEGT. CDR3 in amino acids: CASSPSAYSYNEQFF. CDR3 DNA sequence: TGTGCCAGCAGTCCATCCGCTTACTCCTACAATGAGCAGTTCTTC.

This chain joins TRBV6-5 and TRBJ1-2; maybe TRBD1 (6 bases). In germline, CDR1 is MNHEY, CDR2 SVGAGI. V lost 0 bases to trimming and J lost 8 bases, with 19 bases between them. This CDR3 has 16 residues. CDR3 amino acids: CASSYSTQGVFDGYTF. CDR3 sequence (DNA): TGTGCCAGCAGTTACTCGACACAGGGCGTCTTCGACGGCTACACCTTC.

The CDR3 DNA reads TGTGCCAGCAGCCGACACCCGGGACAGGGGGCCACTGAAGCTTTCTTT. Its protein is CASSRHPGQGATEAFF. The genes are TRBV27 and TRBJ1-1; 12 nucleotides line up with TRBD1. Per germline, CDR1 MNHEY and CDR2 SMNVEV (reference sequence). V was pared by 6 bases and J by 4 bases, with 9 bases of the junction left unmatched. The CDR3 has 16 amino acids.

The chain links TRBV27 to TRBJ1-5, with a weak D call TRBD1 (5 bases). With 0 bases removed from V and 2 bases from J, the gap between germline ends came to 11 bases. The CDR3 has 16 amino acids. Germline CDR1 MNHEY, CDR2 SMNVEV (reference sequence). CDR3 sequence: CASSLSPIGGNQPQHF. CDR3 DNA: TGTGCCAGCAGTTTATCCCCAATAGGGGGCAATCAGCCCCAGCATTTT.

On this clone itself: Other nucleotide sequences in the sample specify the same CDR3. J is TRBJ1-2 and V is TRBV28; D call uncertain. Trimming removed 6 bases from V and 5 bases from J, with 10 bases in between. The germline gives CDR1 MDHEN, CDR2 SYDVKM. The CDR3 runs to 12 residues. CDR3 nucleotides: TGTGCCAGCAGCCAGGAGGATTATGGCTACACCTTC. Its protein is CASSQEDYGYTF.

The V and J genes are TRBV2 and TRBJ2-3; D remains ambiguous. The length of the CDR3 is 13 residues. Germline CDR1 reads SNHLY; CDR2 reads FYNNEI. V lost 1 base and J 5 bases, leaving 7 bases between the germline ends. The CDR3 is CASSEEVGDTQYF. DNA of the CDR3: TGTGCCAGCAGTGAAGAGGTGGGAGATACGCAGTATTTT.

The gene calls are TRBV28 and TRBJ2-3, with 11 bases fitting TRBD2. The CDR3 runs 15 residues. Germline-derived CDR1 and CDR2 are MDHEN and SYDVKM. Trimming at V came to 6 bases and at J to 3 bases, leaving 5 bases not matched to a gene. The CDR3: CASSHRTSGTDTQYF. The DNA of the CDR3 is TGTGCCAGCAGCCATCGGACTAGCGGGACAGATACGCAGTATTTT.

The V call is TRBV4-3, the J call TRBJ1-3, with a tentative D call TRBD1 (5 bases). V lost 1 base, J lost 9 bases, and 16 bases lay in between. The CDR3 consists of 15 residues. Germline CDR1 LGHNA, CDR2 YSLEER. DNA for the CDR3: TGCGCCAGCAGCCAAGTTGGGGGTTCCTCGGGCACCATATATTTT. Protein product: CASSQVGGSSGTIYF.

The chain joins TRBV7-3 to TRBJ2-3; D may be TRBD2 (6 bases). Germline CDR1 is SGHTA and CDR2 is FQGTGA. V was trimmed by 8 bases and J by 6 bases, leaving 15 bases between them. The CDR3 totals 13 residues. The CDR3 loop reads CASGVGGVDTQYF. CDR3 bases: TGTGCCAGCGGTGTGGGAGGTGTGGATACGCAGTATTTT.

The chain recombines TRBV7-2 with TRBJ2-7; 9 positions match TRBD1. The trim removed 6 bases at V and 5 bases at J, leaving 11 bases unmatched. Germline lookup yields CDR1 SGHTA and CDR2 FQGNSA. CDR3 length: 15 residues. As DNA, the CDR3 is TGTGCCAGCAGGAAAACAGGGGGCGATTTCAACGAGCAGTACTTC. It yields the protein CASRKTGGDFNEQYF.